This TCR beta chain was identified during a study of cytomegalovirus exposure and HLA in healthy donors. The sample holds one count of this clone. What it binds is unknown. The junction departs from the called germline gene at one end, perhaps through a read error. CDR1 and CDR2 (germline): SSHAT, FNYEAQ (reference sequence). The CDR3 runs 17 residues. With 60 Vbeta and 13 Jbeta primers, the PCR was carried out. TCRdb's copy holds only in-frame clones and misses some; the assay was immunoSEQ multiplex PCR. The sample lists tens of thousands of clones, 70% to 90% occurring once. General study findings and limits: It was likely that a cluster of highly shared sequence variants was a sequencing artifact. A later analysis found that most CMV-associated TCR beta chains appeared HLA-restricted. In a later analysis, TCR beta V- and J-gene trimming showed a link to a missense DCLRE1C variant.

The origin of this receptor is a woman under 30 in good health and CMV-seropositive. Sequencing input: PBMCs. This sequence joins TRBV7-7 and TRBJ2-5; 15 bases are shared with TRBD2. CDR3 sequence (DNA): TGTGCTAGCAGCTCGGGACTAGCGGGGGGTACCAAGGAGACCCAGTACTTC. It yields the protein CASSSGLAGGTKETQYF.